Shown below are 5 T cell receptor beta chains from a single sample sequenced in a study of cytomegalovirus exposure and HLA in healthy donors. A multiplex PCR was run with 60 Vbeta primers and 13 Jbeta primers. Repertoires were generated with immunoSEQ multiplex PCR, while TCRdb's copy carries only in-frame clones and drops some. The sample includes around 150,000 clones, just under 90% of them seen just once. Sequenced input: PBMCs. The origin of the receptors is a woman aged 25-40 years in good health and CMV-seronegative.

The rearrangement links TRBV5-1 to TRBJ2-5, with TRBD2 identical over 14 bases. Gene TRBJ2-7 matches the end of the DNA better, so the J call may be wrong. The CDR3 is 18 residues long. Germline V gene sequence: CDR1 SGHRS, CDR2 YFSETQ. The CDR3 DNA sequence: TGCGCCAGCAGCTGGGGACTAGCGGGGGCTTTCACGCCCTACGAGCAGTACTTC. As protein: CASSWGLAGAFTPYEQYF.

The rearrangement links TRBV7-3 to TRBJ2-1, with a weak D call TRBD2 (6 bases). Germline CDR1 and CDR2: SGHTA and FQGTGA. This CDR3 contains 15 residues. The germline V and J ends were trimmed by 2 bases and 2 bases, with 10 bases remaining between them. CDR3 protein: CASSLFTSPYNEQFF. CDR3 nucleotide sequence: TGTGCCAGCAGCTTATTTACTAGCCCCTACAATGAGCAGTTCTTC.

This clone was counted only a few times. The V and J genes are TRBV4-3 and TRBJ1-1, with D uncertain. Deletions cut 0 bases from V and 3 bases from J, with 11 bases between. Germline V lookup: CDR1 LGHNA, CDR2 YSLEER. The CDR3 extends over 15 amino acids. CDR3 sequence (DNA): TGCGCCAGCAGCCAAGATTTTAACTTGGACACTGAAGCTTTCTTT. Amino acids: CASSQDFNLDTEAFF.

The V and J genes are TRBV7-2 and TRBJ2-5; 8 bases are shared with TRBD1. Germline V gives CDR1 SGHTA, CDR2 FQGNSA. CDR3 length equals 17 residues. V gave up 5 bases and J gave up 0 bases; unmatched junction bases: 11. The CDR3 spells CASSRPLWTGYQETQYF. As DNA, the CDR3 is TGTGCCAGCAGCAGACCTCTCTGGACAGGGTACCAAGAGACCCAGTACTTC.

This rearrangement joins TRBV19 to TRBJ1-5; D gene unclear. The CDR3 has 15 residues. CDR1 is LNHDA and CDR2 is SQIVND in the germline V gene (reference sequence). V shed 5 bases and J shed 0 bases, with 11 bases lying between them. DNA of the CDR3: TGTGCCAGTAGTCTTGATCACTATAGCAATCAGCCCCAGCATTTT. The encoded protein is CASSLDHYSNQPQHF.